The next 27 T cell receptor beta chains were all read from a single sample in a study of T cell responses to AZD1222 COVID-19 vaccine. Clones were sequenced by immunoSEQ multiplex PCR, and TCRdb holds only the in-frame ones, with some missing. The sample includes some 55,000 clones, approximately 88% of them seen just once. Sequenced material: peripheral blood, taken on day 0 of AZD1222 vaccination. These receptors originate from an adult in good health.

This chain joins TRBV9 and TRBJ2-2; no clear D gene. CDR3 length: 12 amino acids. The ends were cut back, 0 bases at V and 6 bases at J, with 3 bases in the middle. Germline assignment: CDR1 SGDLS and CDR2 YYNGEE. The DNA of the CDR3 is TGTGCCAGCAGCGTAGTGGCCGGGGAGCTGTTTTTT. This gives the protein CASSVVAGELFF.

The chain is built from TRBV28 and TRBJ1-5; D remains ambiguous. This CDR3 region has 14 residues. Per germline, CDR1 MDHEN and CDR2 SYDVKM. V was clipped by 6 bases and J by 2 bases, with 11 bases between them. The CDR3 bases are TGTGCCAGCAGCCCGGAGCGCGGCAATCAGCCCCAGCATTTT. It is translated as CASSPERGNQPQHF.

The chain employs TRBV5-4 and TRBJ1-2, with a tentative D call TRBD1 (5 bases). The V gene lost 10 bases and the J gene lost 2 bases, with 12 bases spanning the gap. CDR1 is SGHNT and CDR2 is YYREEE in the germline V gene (reference sequence). This CDR3 spans 12 amino acids. CDR3 sequence: CAVGVLNYGYTF. The DNA of the CDR3 is TGTGCCGTGGGGGTTCTAAACTATGGCTACACCTTC. Combining the CDR3 with reference TRBV5-4 and TRBJ1-2 gives the whole variable domain ETGVTQSPTHLIKTRGQQVTLRCSSQSGHNTVSWYQQALGQGPQFIFQYYREEENGRGNFPPRFSGLQFPNYSSELNVNALELDDSALYLCAVGVLNYGYTFGSGTRLTVV.

The rearrangement joins TRBV9 to TRBJ2-1, with 7 bases that match TRBD1. The V gene's germline CDR1 is SGDLS and CDR2 YYNGEE. V shed 4 bases and J 0 bases; nucleotides not matched to a gene: 10. The CDR3 has 17 amino acids. This CDR3 reads CASSTLGTASSYNEQFF. The CDR3 DNA reads as TGTGCCAGCAGCACCCTAGGGACAGCGAGCTCCTACAATGAGCAGTTCTTC. The variable domain in full, with the rest retrieved from reference TRBV9 and TRBJ2-1, is DSGVTQTPKHLITATGQRVTLRCSPRSGDLSVYWYQQSLDQGLQFLIQYYNGEERAKGNILERFSAQQFPDLHSELNLSSLELGDSALYFCASSTLGTASSYNEQFFGPGTRLTVL.

The chain links TRBV7-9 to TRBJ1-2; TRBD1 agrees at 8 bases. There are 12 residues in the CDR3. Germline CDR1 is SEHNR and CDR2 is FQNEAQ (reference sequence). CDR3: CGAGQEQYGYTF. In DNA, the CDR3 is TGTGGAGCGGGACAGGAACAATATGGCTACACCTTC.

CDR3 loop: CASAAASPLHF. DNA for the CDR3: TGTGCCAGCGCGGCCGCTTCACCCCTCCACTTT. The chain has TRBV28 and TRBJ1-6; D call uncertain. In germline, CDR1 is MDHEN, CDR2 SYDVKM. Trimming left V 8 bases short and J 9 bases short, with 8 bases between. This CDR3 is built from 11 residues.

The chain has TRBV3-1 (or the pseudogene TRBV3-2) and TRBJ2-3; maybe TRBD1 (5 bases). The CDR3 spans 14 residues. Germline loops: CDR1 LGHDT, CDR2 YNNKEL (reference sequence). V lost 3 bases, J lost 1 base, and 8 bases lay in between. The CDR3 here is CASSQAGRTDTQYF. CDR3 coding DNA: TGTGCCAGCAGCCAGGCAGGGCGCACAGATACGCAGTATTTT.

V is TRBV14 and J is TRBJ2-3; 13 bases line up with TRBD2. The CDR3 is 17 amino acids. Per germline, CDR1 SGHDN and CDR2 FVKESK. V lost 1 base and J lost 4; bases outside the gene matches: 5. The CDR3 DNA is TGTGCCAGCAGCCAAGGGACTAGCGGGAGTTGGGCAGATACGCAGTATTTT. Translation gives CASSQGTSGSWADTQYF.

The chain joins TRBV5-4 to TRBJ2-3; no clear D. CDR1 and CDR2 (germline): SGHNT, YYREEE (reference sequence). Trimming pared 4 bases from V and 4 bases from J, leaving 13 bases between. The CDR3 totals 14 residues. CDR3 protein: CASSTKASPDTQYF. In DNA form, the CDR3 reads TGTGCCAGCAGCACCAAAGCAAGCCCAGATACGCAGTATTTT.

In its sample, this clone is medium-sized. The genes are TRBV28 and TRBJ2-5; 9 bases map to TRBD2. V was pared by 4 bases and J by 5 bases, with 14 bases of the junction left unmatched. The CDR3 contains 17 residues. Germline CDR1 reads MDHEN; CDR2 reads SYDVKM. The CDR3 sequence is CASSSSRVAGVWETQYF. CDR3 nucleotide sequence: TGTGCCAGCAGTTCGTCCCGAGTAGCGGGAGTATGGGAGACCCAGTACTTC.

This clone was seen a single time. CDR3 sequence: CASSPRAGREQYF. Here the CDR3 DNA reads TGTGCCAGCTCACCACGGGCAGGGCGCGAGCAGTACTTC. The chain joins TRBV18 to TRBJ2-7, with a possible D match to TRBD1 (5 bases). CDR3 length: 13 residues. V lost 1 base to trimming and J lost 6 bases, with 10 bases between them. From germline, CDR1 is KGHSH and CDR2 LQKENI.

This clone has a single count. The rearrangement joins TRBV19 to TRBJ1-1; the match to TRBD1 covers 7 bases. The junction had 7 bases not matched to a gene; V was cut back by 3 bases and J by 6 bases. The germline V gene has CDR1 LNHDA and CDR2 SQIVND (reference sequence). CDR3 size: 14 residues. The CDR3 region is CASSIDRALPEAFF. CDR3 bases: TGTGCCAGTAGTATCGACAGGGCGTTGCCTGAAGCTTTCTTT.

This sequence joins TRBV19 and TRBJ2-3; the match to TRBD1 covers 12 bases. Trimming cost V 6 bases and J 4 bases; bases outside gene matches: 8. Germline loops: CDR1 LNHDA, CDR2 SQIVND (reference sequence). The CDR3 has 16 residues. CDR3 bases: TGTGCCAGTAGAATGCCGGGACAGGGGGCACCAGATACGCAGTATTTT. This codes for CASRMPGQGAPDTQYF. The complete variable domain, with remaining parts taken from reference TRBV19 and TRBJ2-3, reads DGGITQSPKYLFRKEGQNVTLSCEQNLNHDAMYWYRQDPGQGLRLIYYSQIVNDFQKGDIAEGYSVSREKKESFPLTVTSAQKNPTAFYLCASRMPGQGAPDTQYFGPGTRLTVL.

J is TRBJ2-7 and V is TRBV7-9; 8 bases agree with TRBD2. V lost 1 base, J lost 1 base, and 3 bases stayed unmatched. The CDR3 is 15 residues long. The germline CDR1 and CDR2 sequences are SEHNR and FQNEAQ (reference sequence). CDR3 nucleotide sequence: TGTGCCAGCAGCTTAGGGATAGCGGGGTCCTACGAGCAGTACTTC. This gives the protein CASSLGIAGSYEQYF.

The CDR3 sequence is CASSSEGRNTEAFF. The DNA for the CDR3 is TGTGCCAGCAGCTCCGAGGGTCGGAACACTGAAGCTTTCTTT. This chain uses TRBV7-9 with TRBJ1-1; no definite D call. This CDR3 spans 14 amino acids. V dropped 4 bases and J dropped 1 base, with 10 bases sitting between them. Germline CDR1 SEHNR, CDR2 FQNEAQ (reference sequence).

J is TRBJ1-6 and V is TRBV14, with D perhaps matching TRBD1 (5 bases). Germline V gene lookup returns CDR1 SGHDN and CDR2 FVKESK. There are 13 residues in the CDR3. With 6 bases removed from V and 13 bases from J, the gap between germline ends came to 16 bases. CDR3 protein: CASSFHHRDPLHF. Written as DNA, the CDR3 is TGTGCCAGCAGTTTTCATCATCGGGACCCCCTCCACTTT.

The rearrangement links TRBV30 to TRBJ1-1, with a possible D match to TRBD1 (5 bases). The length of the CDR3 is 13 residues. V lost 5 bases, J lost 3 bases, and 13 bases lay in between. Germline assignment: CDR1 GTSNPN and CDR2 SVGIG (reference sequence). The DNA for the CDR3 is TGTGCCTGGGACCGGGGCCTTTACACTGAAGCTTTCTTT. The encoded protein is CAWDRGLYTEAFF.

The chain couples TRBV5-1 to TRBJ1-2; weak D call: TRBD1 (5 bases). This CDR3 has 14 amino acids. Trimming pared 4 bases from V and 4 bases from J, leaving 14 bases between. Germline V gene lookup returns CDR1 SGHRS and CDR2 YFSETQ. CDR3 bases: TGCGCCAGCAGCAAAGAACAGGAGCCCTATGGCTACACCTTC. This translates into CASSKEQEPYGYTF.

The chain recombines TRBV20-1 with TRBJ1-2; D not resolved. Trimming cost V 0 bases and J 6 bases, with 5 bases left between them. Germline V CDR1 and CDR2: DFQATT, SNEGSKA (reference sequence). The length of the CDR3 is 11 residues. CDR3 nucleotides: TGCAGTGCTAGAGACGGAAATGGCTACACCTTC. This sequence encodes CSARDGNGYTF.

The sample holds one count of this clone. The chain employs TRBV10-3 and TRBJ1-1; 10 bases are a match to TRBD1. The germline CDR1 and CDR2 sequences are ENHRY and SYGVKD. With V trimmed by 11 bases and J by 3 bases, 6 bases remained unmatched. This CDR3 contains 13 residues. The CDR3 protein is CAHGQGVDTEAFF. The DNA of the CDR3 is TGTGCCCATGGACAGGGGGTTGACACTGAAGCTTTCTTT.

This chain uses TRBV5-1 with TRBJ2-7; 7 bases match TRBD1. Germline trimming cut 4 bases from V and 1 base from J; bases unmatched to any gene: 2. The CDR3 spans 13 residues. Germline values: CDR1 SGHRS, CDR2 YFSETQ. The CDR3, as DNA: TGCGCCAGCAGCGTGGGACAGTCCTACGAGCAGTACTTC. It codes for CASSVGQSYEQYF.

The chain has TRBV28 and TRBJ2-1, with a weak D call TRBD2 (5 bases). V lost 2 bases, J lost 6 bases, and 8 bases lay in between. Germline CDR1 reads MDHEN; CDR2 reads SYDVKM. The CDR3 runs to 13 residues. In DNA, the CDR3 is TGTGCCAGCAGTTTAGGTAGCGCCAATGAGCAGTTCTTC. Translated: CASSLGSANEQFF.

The gene calls are TRBV3-1 (or the pseudogene TRBV3-2) and TRBJ2-3; D perhaps matches TRBD2 (6 bases). The ends were cut back, 1 base at V and 7 bases at J, with 15 bases in the middle. CDR3 length: 15 amino acids. Germline V gene lookup returns CDR1 LGHDT and CDR2 YNNKEL (reference sequence). This chain's CDR3 is CASSQGNREPYTQYF. The CDR3 DNA sequence: TGTGCCAGCAGCCAAGGCAACCGGGAGCCGTATACGCAGTATTTT.

This chain connects TRBV28 to TRBJ1-5; D is possibly TRBD1 (5 bases). The CDR3 consists of 16 residues. Germline V lookup: CDR1 MDHEN, CDR2 SYDVKM. The V end was cut by 4 bases, the J end by 1 base, with 14 bases between. The CDR3 region has the DNA TGTGCCAGCAGTTACCAGGGAGAACTAAGCAATCAGCCCCAGCATTTT. It encodes CASSYQGELSNQPQHF.

This clone appeared a single time. V and J are TRBV2 and TRBJ2-1; D might be TRBD1 (6 bases). This CDR3 comprises 15 residues. Trimming stripped 6 bases from V and 8 bases from J, with 20 bases between. Germline CDR1 and CDR2: SNHLY and FYNNEI. The CDR3 bases are TGTGCCAGCAGACCAGGGGATTTCCTCGGGTATGAGCAGTTCTTC. Protein sequence: CASRPGDFLGYEQFF. Based on the CDR3 plus reference TRBV2 and TRBJ2-1, the full variable domain is EPEVTQTPSHQVTQMGQEVILRCVPISNHLYFYWYRQILGQKVEFLVSFYNNEISEKSEIFDDQFSVERPDGSNFTLKIRSTKLEDSAMYFCASRPGDFLGYEQFFGPGTRLTVL.

This clone has a single count. The chain links TRBV7-2 to TRBJ2-7, with 7 bases fitting TRBD2. The CDR3 runs 15 residues. Germline-derived CDR1 and CDR2 are SGHTA and FQGNSA. Losses at the gene ends were 1 base for V and 0 bases for J; bases not matched to a gene: 3. The CDR3 nucleotides are TGTGCCAGCAGCTTAGTCGGGAGGAGCTCCTACGAGCAGTACTTC. Amino acids: CASSLVGRSSYEQYF.

The count of this clone is one. The CDR3 loop is CASKQGYTEAFF. The DNA for the CDR3 is TGTGCCAGTAAACAGGGATACACTGAAGCTTTCTTT. This chain connects TRBV19 to TRBJ1-1; a possible D gene is TRBD1 (6 bases). CDR1 and CDR2 from the germline V gene are LNHDA and SQIVND (reference sequence). V was trimmed by 7 bases and J by 3 bases, leaving 9 bases between them. The CDR3 is 12 residues long.